What follows are 2 T cell receptor beta chains derived from one specimen sequenced in a study of blood T cell repertoires in COVID-19. The method was immunoSEQ multiplex PCR; TCRdb's version includes in-frame clones alone and lacks a portion of them. The data show some 130,000 clones, roughly nine tenths seen once. Sequenced input: peripheral blood. Receptors were obtained from a man in his forties or fifties with active COVID-19.

V usage is TRBV7-2 and J usage is TRBJ1-3, with D perhaps TRBD1 (5 bases). Trimming removed 5 bases at V and 4 bases at J, with 18 bases between. Germline V gene sequence: CDR1 SGHTA, CDR2 FQGNSA. This CDR3 comprises 16 residues. The CDR3: CASSQIPRAGGNTIYF. The CDR3 region has the DNA TGTGCCAGCAGCCAAATCCCCAGGGCGGGAGGAAACACCATATATTTT.

This chain joins TRBV6-6 and TRBJ1-1; D call uncertain. The CDR3 loop spans 13 amino acids. The V end lost 6 bases, the J end lost 6 bases, and 14 bases lay between the germline ends. Germline V lookup: CDR1 MNHNY, CDR2 SVGAGI (reference sequence). CDR3 sequence: CASRTLSSAEAFF. Here the CDR3 DNA reads TGTGCCAGCAGGACCCTGAGCAGCGCTGAAGCTTTCTTT.